Below are 5 T cell receptor beta chains sequenced from a single sample in a study of T cell repertoires in cytomegalovirus infection. In TCRdb, the reads were re-called with MiXCR into one record per CDR3 protein. The sample lists approximately 110,000 distinct CDR3 sequences, roughly 30% seen once, with less than 45% in the top ten. Which antigens these TCRs recognize remains unknown. Sequences were derived from CD8+ T cells from cultured PBMCs, sampled from culture after CMV antigen stimulation. All receptors derive from a human donor in good health (CMV status not recorded). Some clones in this sample may be carry-over from other donors' samples.

In its sample, this clonotype was seen many times. This chain's CDR3 is CASSLFPGTLAKNIQYF. CDR3 DNA sequence: TGTGCCAGCAGCTTATTTCCGGGGACCCTAGCCAAAAACATTCAGTACTTC. The chain has TRBV7-2 and TRBJ2-4; D possibly matches TRBD1 or TRBD2 (5 bases each). Trimming removed 2 bases at V and 0 bases at J, with 14 bases between. Germline V gene data show CDR1 as SGHTA and CDR2 as FQGNSA. The CDR3 is made up of 17 amino acids.

Here the CDR3 reads CSATNFIFGATEAFF. The CDR3 region has the DNA TGCAGTGCCACCAATTTCATTTTTGGGGCGACTGAAGCTTTCTTT. V usage is TRBV20-1 and J usage is TRBJ1-1; a weak D match, TRBD1 (5 bases). Germline V lookup: CDR1 DFQATT, CDR2 SNEGSKA (reference sequence). The V and J ends lost 6 bases and 5 bases respectively, with 22 bases between them. The CDR3 sequence is 15 residues long.

This clonotype occurred a few times. The chain is built from TRBV12-3 or TRBV12-4 and TRBJ2-7; 7 nucleotides match TRBD1. V shed 6 bases, J shed 3 bases, and the junction held 11 bases outside the gene matches. The CDR3 extends over 15 amino acids. The CDR3 DNA is TGTGCCAGCAGGCGCGGATCGGGACAGAACTACGAGCAGTACTTC. Translating gives CASRRGSGQNYEQYF.

This clonotype ranks as large. The rearrangement uses TRBV11-2 and TRBJ1-6, with a tentative D call TRBD1 (5 bases). The CDR3 is 21 residues long. V was clipped by 2 bases and J by 1 base, with 24 bases between them. Per the germline V gene, CDR1 is SGHAT and CDR2 is FQNNGV. The CDR3 sequence is CASSLNDPPGRSGSYNSPLHF. The CDR3 DNA follows: TGTGCCAGCAGCTTAAATGATCCTCCGGGACGATCGGGGTCCTATAATTCACCCCTCCACTTT.

The V gene is TRBV7-2, the J gene TRBJ1-3, with unresolved D. There are 15 residues in the CDR3. From germline, CDR1 is SGHTA and CDR2 FQGNSA. V lost 4 bases and J 0 bases, leaving 10 bases between the germline ends. This chain's CDR3 is CASSSGGLSGNTIYF. Written as DNA, the CDR3 is TGTGCCAGCAGCTCGGGTGGACTCTCTGGAAACACCATATATTTT.